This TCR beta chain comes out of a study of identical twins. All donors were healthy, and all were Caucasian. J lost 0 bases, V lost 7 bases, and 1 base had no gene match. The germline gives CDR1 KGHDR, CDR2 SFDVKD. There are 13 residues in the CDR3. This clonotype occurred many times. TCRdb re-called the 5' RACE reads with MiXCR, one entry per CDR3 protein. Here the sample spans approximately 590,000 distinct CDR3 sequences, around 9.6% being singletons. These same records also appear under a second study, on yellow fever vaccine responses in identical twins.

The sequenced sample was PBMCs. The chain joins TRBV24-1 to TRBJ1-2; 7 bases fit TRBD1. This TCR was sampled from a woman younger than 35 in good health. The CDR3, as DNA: TGTGCCACCAGCGGGACAGCTAACTATGGCTACACCTTC. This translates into CATSGTANYGYTF.